This T cell receptor (beta chain) was documented in a study of blood T cell repertoires in COVID-19 (dated by TCRdb to 2018 to 2020). For context, the study as a whole: Samples from collaborators originated in the United States, Italy and Spain and spanned both the acute and convalescent phases of COVID-19. The prospective study material was composed of cDNA or gDNA derived from T cells, B-cell-depleted T cells, or PBMCs. The dataset comprised deeply sampled blood TCRbeta repertoires from subjects exposed to, actively infected with, or recovered from COVID-19. The repertoires were made available in a free public database intended to serve as a resource for research on the immune response to SARS-CoV-2. The samples were drawn from two sources: the first 160 participants of the ongoing ImmuneRACE study, and over 1,000 subjects contributed by 6 global collaborators. The sample metadata nearly always contained a de-identified subject ID, COVID-19 status, age in years and sex. Where available, HLA class I and class II types were obtained from metadata supplied by the sample provider rather than from assay-based typing. The paper's findings and limits, for the study overall: Clinical and demographic metadata were provided uncurated, with the amount varying by source and participant.

In regard to this clone: Its antigen remains unidentified. Base qualities are not provided; no much larger clone lies one nucleotide away.

The collaborating institutions used their own protocols to collect whole blood in K2EDTA tubes. For TCRbeta analysis, collaborator samples were shipped as frozen whole blood, as isolated PBMCs, or as DNA extracted from either sample type. The germline V gene encodes CDR1 SGHNT and CDR2 YYREEE (reference sequence). Trimming takes 4 bases from V and 5 bases from J, and the germline ends sit 9 bases apart. The CDR3, cysteine through phenylalanine, is 12 amino acids long. The kept DNA is CDR3 alone, 36 bases in frame from the first base. TCRbeta CDR3 regions were amplified from genomic DNA using the immunoSEQ Assay, a bias-controlled multiplex PCR. On the authors' methods: The number of nucleated cells in each sample was estimated from the amplification of reference gene primers within the assay. To quantify the absolute abundance of each unique TCRbeta CDR3 rearrangement, sequence reads were collapsed and filtered. For each sample, productive Simpson clonality was calculated by taking the square root of Simpson's diversity index across productive rearrangements. TCRdb's version of the immuneACCESS table is confined to in-frame rearrangements and falls short of the full clone set. An unresolved V gene accounts for under half of the shortfall where checked; the remainder is of unknown origin. Clonal size and the V and J genes are those of that table, whereas D and trimming came from the DNA. This sample is represented by about 100,000 clones; 70% to 90% of them were singletons. Roughly 13% of the sample lies in the top ten.

The sequence is built from TRBV5-4 and TRBJ1-1; the D gene identity is not certain. Source material: peripheral blood. The receptor was derived from a human donor in a cohort sampled during active COVID-19. The nucleotide sequence reads as follows: TGTGCCAGCAGCGCGCACGAGACTGAAGCTTTCTTT. Translated, this is CASSAHETEAFF.